The source of this T cell receptor beta chain is a study of CD8 T cells in ankylosing spondylitis. This clonotype was counted many times. Trimming left V 5 bases short and J 0 bases short, with 11 bases between. CDR1 is SEHNR and CDR2 is FQNEAQ in the germline V gene (reference sequence). This CDR3 is built from 16 residues. TCRdb passed the 5' RACE reads through MiXCR, listing each CDR3 protein once. The profile shows 150,000 to 200,000 distinct CDR3 sequences, approximately 12% of them singletons. The sequence derives from a female donor with ankylosing spondylitis or in good health (not recorded which). The sample comprised blood, either unsorted or a sorted T cell fraction (not recorded which). The gene calls are TRBV7-9 and TRBJ2-6; TRBD1 is a possible D gene (5 bases). CDR3 in amino acids: CASSLRQSSGANVLTF. For the CDR3, the DNA is TGTGCCAGCAGCCTTAGACAGAGCTCTGGGGCCAACGTCCTGACTTTC.